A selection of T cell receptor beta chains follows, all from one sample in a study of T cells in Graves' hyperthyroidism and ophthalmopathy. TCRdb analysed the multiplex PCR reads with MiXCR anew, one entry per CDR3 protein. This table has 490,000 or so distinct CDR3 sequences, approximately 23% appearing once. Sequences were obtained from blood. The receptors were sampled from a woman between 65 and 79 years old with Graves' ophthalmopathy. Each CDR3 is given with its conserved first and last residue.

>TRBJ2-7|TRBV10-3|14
CAISEGRGSYEQYF
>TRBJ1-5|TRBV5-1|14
CASSLEGRGDPQHF
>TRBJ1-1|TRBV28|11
CASYENTEAFF
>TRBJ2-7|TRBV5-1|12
CASSTGGDEQYF
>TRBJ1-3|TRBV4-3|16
CASSQGTAYSGNTIYF
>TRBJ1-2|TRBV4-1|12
CASSQVGFGYTF
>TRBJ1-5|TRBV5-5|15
CASSLDVGGNQPQHF
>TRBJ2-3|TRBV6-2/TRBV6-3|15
CASSYRAGGPDAQYF
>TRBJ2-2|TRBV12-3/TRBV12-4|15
CASSRPGTGVGELFF
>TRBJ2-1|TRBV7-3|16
CASSLVAGVSYNEQFF
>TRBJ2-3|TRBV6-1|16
CASSEPSGMSTDTQYF
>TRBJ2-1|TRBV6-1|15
CASSETAGTVNEQFF
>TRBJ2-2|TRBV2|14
CASSLQGATGELFF
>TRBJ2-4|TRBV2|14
CASRSGTGGYIQYF
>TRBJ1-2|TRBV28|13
CASSLGQIYGYTF
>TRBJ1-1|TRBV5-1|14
CASSLGYRHTEAFF
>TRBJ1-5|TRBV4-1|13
CASSQGGWQPQHF
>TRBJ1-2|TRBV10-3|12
CAISELRYGYTF
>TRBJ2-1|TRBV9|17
CASSVGWGGLAVNEQFF
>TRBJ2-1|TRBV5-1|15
CASTKPGTVIVEQFF
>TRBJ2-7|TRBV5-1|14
CASSLSWGHYEQYF
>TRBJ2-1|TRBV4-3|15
CASSQGGSSYNEQFF
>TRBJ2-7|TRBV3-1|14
CASSQKRAPYEQYF
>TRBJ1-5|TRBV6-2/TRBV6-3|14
CASRPDRLNQPQHF
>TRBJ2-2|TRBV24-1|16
CATSEGGLAGTGELFF
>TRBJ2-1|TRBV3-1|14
CASSQMEAIGEQFF
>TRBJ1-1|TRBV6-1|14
CASSARTGPTEAFF
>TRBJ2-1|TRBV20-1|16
CSARTPLAGVYNEQFF
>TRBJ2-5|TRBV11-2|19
CASSLVAGSGPFIQETQYF
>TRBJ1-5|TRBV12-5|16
CASLLEGGLSNQPQHF
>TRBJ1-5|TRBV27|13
CASSPLGDQPQHF
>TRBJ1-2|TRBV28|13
CASSATGSYGYTF
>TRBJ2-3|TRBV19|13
CASSMSFTDTQYF